This T cell receptor beta chain derives from a study of chemoradiotherapy in HPV16-positive cancers. Study-level points and caveats: Only two HPV16-positive patients supplied the functional HPV-specificity definition.

Germline trimming cut 6 bases from V and 6 bases from J; bases unmatched to any gene: 7. Germline loops: CDR1 SGHTA, CDR2 FQGTGA. The CDR3 has 14 residues. Repeated repertoire sampling spanned the course of chemoradiotherapy. TCRdb keeps only in-frame clones here, not all; method: immunoSEQ multiplex PCR. Here the sample spans around 30,000 clones, around 92% being singletons. Comments on this clone: Antigen unknown.

This sequence was found in a human donor with HPV-associated anogenital cancer. The specimen was blood, collected from a patient who underwent chemoradiotherapy. The genes are TRBV7-3 and TRBJ2-2; 7 nucleotides line up with TRBD1. This CDR3 is CASRSNRGSGELFF. CDR3 coding DNA: TGTGCCAGCAGGTCAAACAGGGGTTCCGGGGAGCTGTTTTTT.